These T cell receptor beta chains were read from a single sample in a study of naive and memory T cell subsets. TCRdb redid the calling of the 5' RACE reads with MiXCR, one entry per CDR3 protein. The sample lists about 48,000 distinct CDR3 sequences, 4.7% occurring once. These TCRs come from a female donor in good health. Both conserved end residues are part of each CDR3. A D gene is named only where the DNA matches it firmly. Clone size is stated in some rows and not others, as once, few, many or a class when expanded.

TRBJ1-3	NA	TRBV12-3/TRBV12-4	many	TGTGCCAGCAGTTTAAATCCCAGACCGACTGGAAACACCATATATTTT	CASSLNPRPTGNTIYF
TRBJ2-7	NA	TRBV6-1	many	TGTGCCAGCAGTGAACCCGGACGAGGCTACGAGCAGTACTTC	CASSEPGRGYEQYF
TRBJ2-7	TRBD1	TRBV27	many	TGTGCCAGCAGTTCTACGAGGGGGCGGGCTTCCTACGAGCAGTACTTC	CASSSTRGRASYEQYF
TRBJ2-7	NA	TRBV29-1	NA	TGCAGCGTTGAAGTCGCGGCCGAAAGCTCCTACGAGCAGTACTTC	CSVEVAAESSYEQYF
TRBJ2-2	NA	TRBV6-2/TRBV6-3	many	TGTGCCAGCAGCCCACCAGGAACTAGGTCTGGGGAGCTGTTTTTT	CASSPPGTRSGELFF
TRBJ2-1	TRBD2	TRBV6-6	many	TGTGCCAGCAGTTACTCGAAGGGACTAGCCACCGAGCAGTTCTTC	CASSYSKGLATEQFF
TRBJ2-7	TRBD1	TRBV20-1	many	TGCAGTGCTAGAGGGCCAGGGGGCCGTTCCGAGCAGTACTTC	CSARGPGGRSEQYF
TRBJ1-6	NA	TRBV6-5	many	TGTGCCAGCAGTTCAGGGGCGTTTAATTCACCCCTCCACTTT	CASSSGAFNSPLHF
TRBJ1-2	TRBD1	TRBV20-1	NA	TGCAGTGTGGGACAGCGAGGCGACACCTTC	CSVGQRGDTF
TRBJ2-7	NA	TRBV12-3/TRBV12-4	many	TGTGCCAGCAGTTTCCATAGCTACGAGCAGTACTTC	CASSFHSYEQYF
TRBJ2-1	TRBD2	TRBV7-2	many	TGTGCCAGCAGCTTCCCTAGCGGAGAGGGACCAGTCGATGAGCAGTTCTTC	CASSFPSGEGPVDEQFF
TRBJ1-1	NA	TRBV29-1	many	TGCAGCGTTGGAACACAGCCGGTCACTGAAGCTTTCTTT	CSVGTQPVTEAFF